This entry lists 26 T cell receptor beta chains sequenced from one sample in a study of metastatic and nonmetastatic thyroid tumors. The entire patient cohort was treatment-naive prior to thyroid surgery. TCRdb ran MiXCR on the PCR reads. The table lists around 50,000 clones, just under 30% of them singletons. Source material: blood. These receptors came from a female donor with papillary thyroid cancer or a benign thyroid nodule (not recorded which). Some clones in this sample may be carry-over from other donors' samples.

The V gene is TRBV6-5, the J gene TRBJ1-6, with no clear D. This CDR3 is 12 amino acids long. Trimming took off 0 bases at V and 13 bases at J, with 7 bases between the two ends. The germline V gene encodes CDR1 MNHEY and CDR2 SVGAGI. The CDR3 DNA sequence: TGTGCCAGCAGTTACTCTGGCTTGCCCCTCCACTTT. This encodes CASSYSGLPLHF.

The rearrangement links TRBV20-1 to TRBJ1-2; D is unresolved. The CDR3 has 13 amino acids. Trimming stripped 0 bases from V and 2 bases from J, with 7 bases between. Germline V CDR1 and CDR2: DFQATT, SNEGSKA (reference sequence). This CDR3 reads CSARDPVNYGYTF. CDR3 nucleotides: TGCAGTGCTAGAGACCCAGTCAACTATGGCTACACCTTC.

In DNA form, the CDR3 reads TGTGCCAGCAGCGCAGCGGGGGGCGGGGAGCTGTTTTTT. Amino acids: CASSAAGGGELFF. The rearrangement links TRBV7-3 to TRBJ2-2; 9 bases are shared with TRBD2. Germline CDR1 SGHTA, CDR2 FQGTGA. This CDR3 region has 13 residues. Unmatched junction bases numbered 2, after V lost 5 bases and J lost 7 bases.

This clone came up a few times. The chain joins TRBV7-6 to TRBJ2-2; TRBD2 is a possible D gene (5 bases). CDR1 and CDR2 (germline): SGHVS, FNYEAQ. CDR3 length: 16 residues. Deletions cut 6 bases from V and 1 base from J, with 15 bases between. CDR3 in amino acids: CASRSLREMNTGELFF. CDR3 DNA sequence: TGTGCCAGCAGATCGCTCCGGGAAATGAACACCGGGGAGCTGTTTTTT.

The rearrangement joins TRBV28 to TRBJ1-5; D is ambiguous. Germline V gene sequence: CDR1 MDHEN, CDR2 SYDVKM. CDR3 length: 14 amino acids. V was shortened by 6 bases and J by 2 bases, with 11 bases between the two germline ends. The CDR3 DNA reads as TGTGCCAGCAGCTTGGAGGGCCGCAATCAGCCCCAGCATTTT. As protein: CASSLEGRNQPQHF.

The V and J genes are TRBV4-1 and TRBJ2-2, with D possibly being TRBD2 (5 bases). V shed 0 bases and J shed 5 bases, with 19 bases lying between them. The CDR3 covers 18 residues. Germline V gives CDR1 MGHRA, CDR2 YSYEKL. CDR3 in DNA: TGCGCCAGCAGCCAAGAGGCACGCGCAGGCGGAGGTACCGGGGAGCTGTTTTTT. Translating it yields CASSQEARAGGGTGELFF.

The sample holds many counts of this clone. The chain has TRBV27 and TRBJ2-1, with D possibly matching TRBD2 (6 bases). Trimming left V 0 bases short and J 4 bases short, with 16 bases between. CDR1 is MNHEY, CDR2 SMNVEV, per germline (reference sequence). CDR3 length: 17 residues. The CDR3 protein is CASSLSWGEFAYNEQFF. The CDR3 nucleotides are TGTGCCAGCAGTTTATCGTGGGGGGAGTTCGCTTACAATGAGCAGTTCTTC.

The chain links TRBV20-1 to TRBJ2-1; 7 bases map to TRBD1. The CDR3 totals 15 residues. After removal of 3 bases from V and 4 bases from J, the junction contained 9 bases not matched to a gene. Germline assignment: CDR1 DFQATT and CDR2 SNEGSKA (reference sequence). The CDR3: CSASSPQGVYNEQFF. CDR3 in DNA: TGCAGTGCTAGCAGTCCCCAGGGGGTTTACAATGAGCAGTTCTTC.

The chain combines TRBV11-2 with TRBJ1-1, with no clear D. Per the germline V gene, CDR1 is SGHAT and CDR2 is FQNNGV. The CDR3 is made up of 14 amino acids. The ends were cut back, 0 bases at V and 1 base at J, with 6 bases in the middle. The CDR3 region has the DNA TGTGCCAGCAGCTTAGATGTCCGGAACACTGAAGCTTTCTTT. It specifies CASSLDVRNTEAFF. The full variable domain, completed using reference TRBV11-2 and TRBJ1-1, is EAGVAQSPRYKIIEKRQSVAFWCNPISGHATLYWYQQILGQGPKLLIQFQNNGVVDDSQLPKDRFSAERLKGVDSTLKIQPAKLEDSAVYLCASSLDVRNTEAFFGQGTRLTVV.

The sample holds many counts of this clone. The chain joins TRBV5-5 to TRBJ2-7; no clear D. Germline CDR1 is SGHKS and CDR2 is YYEKEE (reference sequence). The CDR3 contains 15 residues. The V end lost 4 bases, the J end lost 5 bases, and 19 bases lay between the germline ends. CDR3 residues: CASSPAPSLGDEQYF. The CDR3 coding sequence is TGTGCCAGCAGCCCTGCGCCCAGTTTAGGCGACGAGCAGTACTTC.

By sample share, this clone is medium-sized. The chain recombines TRBV6-1 with TRBJ1-1; tentatively, D is TRBD1 (5 bases). The CDR3 loop spans 15 amino acids. Deletions cut 1 base from V and 4 bases from J, with 13 bases between. Germline CDR1 is MNHNS and CDR2 is SASEGT. CDR3 amino acids: CASSEGGVRATEAFF. In DNA, the CDR3 is TGTGCCAGCAGTGAAGGGGGGGTTCGAGCCACTGAAGCTTTCTTT.

This clone was found a few times. CDR3 region: CASRKTSGVSYNEQFF. The CDR3 region has the DNA TGTGCCAGCAGGAAGACTAGCGGGGTATCCTACAATGAGCAGTTCTTC. The chain employs TRBV6-1 and TRBJ2-1; TRBD2 matches 11 bases. The V segment lost 6 bases and the J segment 1 base; nucleotides outside the gene matches: 5. CDR3 length: 16 amino acids. Germline assignment: CDR1 MNHNS and CDR2 SASEGT.

This clone was observed many times. Possible read error: a much larger clone is one base away. V and J are TRBV6-1 and TRBJ2-7; D unresolved. Germline values: CDR1 MNHNS, CDR2 SASEGT. CDR3 length: 12 amino acids. The DNA of the CDR3 is TGTGCCAGCAGTCCGACACGGACGACCCCCGACTTC. Protein product: CASSPTRTTPDF.

V usage is TRBV7-2 and J usage is TRBJ2-1; tentative D call: TRBD2 (5 bases). V was trimmed by 5 bases and J by 2 bases, leaving 10 bases between them. In germline, CDR1 is SGHTA, CDR2 FQGNSA. The CDR3 totals 14 residues. CDR3 in DNA: TGTGCCAGCAGCCAGGCGGGCACCTACAATGAGCAGTTCTTC. Translation gives CASSQAGTYNEQFF. Variable domain in full (rest from reference TRBV7-2 and TRBJ2-1): GAGVSQSPSNKVTEKGKDVELRCDPISGHTALYWYRQSLGQGLEFLIYFQGNSAPDKSGLPSDRFSAERTGGSVSTLTIQRTQQEDSAVYLCASSQAGTYNEQFFGPGTRLTVL.

In this sample, this clone turned up a few times. The V and J genes are TRBV6-1 and TRBJ1-2; D perhaps matches TRBD1 (5 bases). V was trimmed by 6 bases and J by 1 base, leaving 12 bases between them. The V gene's germline CDR1 is MNHNS and CDR2 SASEGT. The CDR3 covers 14 residues. CDR3 bases: TGTGCCAGCAGCCGGGGGGACCTTAACTATGGCTACACCTTC. Translated: CASSRGDLNYGYTF.

The chain couples TRBV20-1 to TRBJ2-5, with a possible D match to TRBD2 (7 bases). Trimming removed 1 base from V and 5 bases from J, with 17 bases in between. This CDR3 has 15 amino acids. The germline gives CDR1 DFQATT, CDR2 SNEGSKA (reference sequence). CDR3 nucleotides: TGCAGTGCTAGAGGTGTGGGGGGGCTCGGGGAGACCCAGTACTTC. Translated: CSARGVGGLGETQYF.

The chain links TRBV5-1 to TRBJ2-2; a possible D gene is TRBD1 (5 bases). The V end lost 0 bases, the J end lost 3 bases, and 12 bases lay between the germline ends. The CDR3 is 16 amino acids. The germline CDR1 and CDR2 sequences are SGHRS and YFSETQ. The CDR3 reads CASSLGQRLDTGELFF. The CDR3 DNA is TGCGCCAGCAGCTTGGGACAGCGCCTTGACACCGGGGAGCTGTTTTTT.

This chain links TRBV25-1 with TRBJ2-3; perhaps D is TRBD1 or TRBD2 (5 bases each). The CDR3 extends over 14 amino acids. CDR1 is MGHDK and CDR2 is SYGVNS in the germline V gene. Between the trimmed V and J ends, which lost 6 bases and 6 bases, there was a span of 16 bases. The CDR3 protein is CASRGPLVADTQYF. CDR3 in DNA: TGTGCCAGCAGGGGGCCCCTCGTAGCGGATACGCAGTATTTT. Together with reference TRBV25-1 and TRBJ2-3, the CDR3 gives the full variable domain: EADIYQTPRYLVIGTGKKITLECSQTMGHDKMYWYQQDPGMELHLIHYSYGVNSTEKGDLSSESTVSRIRTEHFPLTLESARPSHTSQYLCASRGPLVADTQYFGPGTRLTVL.

A few counts support this clone. The V gene is TRBV20-1, the J gene TRBJ1-2; 8 bases align to TRBD1. Trimming cost V 6 bases and J 5 bases; bases outside gene matches: 2. CDR3 length: 11 residues. Germline CDR1 is DFQATT and CDR2 is SNEGSKA (reference sequence). The CDR3 DNA reads as TGCAGTGCCCGGACAGGGTATGGCTACACCTTC. Its protein is CSARTGYGYTF.

The rearrangement links TRBV19 to TRBJ2-4; D possibly corresponds to TRBD2 (6 bases). This CDR3 has 13 amino acids. Germline V lookup: CDR1 LNHDA, CDR2 SQIVND (reference sequence). V lost 7 bases to trimming and J lost 7 bases, with 14 bases between them. The CDR3 is CASKAPGGNIQYF. The CDR3 coding sequence is TGTGCCAGTAAGGCACCTGGAGGGAACATTCAGTACTTC. Variable domain in full (rest from reference TRBV19 and TRBJ2-4): DGGITQSPKYLFRKEGQNVTLSCEQNLNHDAMYWYRQDPGQGLRLIYYSQIVNDFQKGDIAEGYSVSREKKESFPLTVTSAQKNPTAFYLCASKAPGGNIQYFGAGTRLSVL.

This clone was observed a few times. The V gene is TRBV12-3 or TRBV12-4, the J gene TRBJ1-1; D uncertain. The V gene lost 2 bases and the J gene lost 0 bases, with 10 bases spanning the gap. The CDR3 sequence is 15 residues long. CDR3 region: CASSLSELMNTEAFF. The CDR3 DNA is TGTGCCAGCAGTTTATCGGAACTTATGAACACTGAAGCTTTCTTT.

This rearrangement joins TRBV5-1 to TRBJ2-7; D possibly corresponds to TRBD2 (6 bases). The CDR3 loop spans 15 amino acids. Germline V CDR1 and CDR2: SGHRS, YFSETQ. Trimming pared 1 base from V and 7 bases from J, leaving 18 bases between. CDR3 sequence reads: CASSLRGDGAGEQYF. CDR3 coding DNA: TGCGCCAGCAGCTTGCGTGGGGACGGCGCGGGGGAGCAGTACTTC. Looking up the rest from reference TRBV5-1 and TRBJ2-7 gives the full variable domain: KAGVTQTPRYLIKTRGQQVTLSCSPISGHRSVSWYQQTPGQGLQFLFEYFSETQRNKGNFPGRFSGRQFSNSRSEMNVSTLELGDSALYLCASSLRGDGAGEQYFGPGTRLTVT.

This chain links TRBV4-2 with TRBJ2-7, with D unclear. V lost 1 base and J lost 3, with 10 bases in between. Germline lookup yields CDR1 LGHNA and CDR2 YNFKEQ. The CDR3 is 14 amino acids. The CDR3 protein is CASSQGTQFYEQYF. In nucleotides, the CDR3 is TGTGCCAGCAGCCAAGGTACACAATTCTACGAGCAGTACTTC.

A few counts support this clone. V gene TRBV28 combines with J gene TRBJ2-7; perhaps TRBD2 as D (7 bases). CDR1 and CDR2 from the germline V gene are MDHEN and SYDVKM. The CDR3 runs to 16 residues. Trimming removed 7 bases at V and 4 bases at J, with 23 bases between. CDR3 DNA: TGTGCCAGCATTCCAGCCGACGGGGGGCGAACTTACGAGCAGTACTTC. It encodes CASIPADGGRTYEQYF.

This clone was observed a handful of times. The DNA is omitted, as the CDR3 cannot be located on it reliably, and the CDR3 follows TCRdb's listing. The chain is built from TRBV28 and TRBJ1-2; the table's D call, TRBD1, has no DNA check behind it. The CDR3 totals 18 residues, both ends included. Per germline, CDR1 MDHEN and CDR2 SYDVKM. The CDR3: CASSLLGLSGQVGGGYTF.

A single count supports this clone. The genes are TRBV4-1 and TRBJ2-7; 10 positions match TRBD1. V gave up 1 base and J gave up 3 bases; unmatched junction bases: 3. Germline V CDR1 and CDR2: MGHRA, YSYEKL. The CDR3 loop spans 15 amino acids. CDR3 amino acids: CASSQAWDRGYEQYF. Written as DNA, the CDR3 is TGCGCCAGCAGCCAAGCCTGGGACAGGGGCTACGAGCAGTACTTC.